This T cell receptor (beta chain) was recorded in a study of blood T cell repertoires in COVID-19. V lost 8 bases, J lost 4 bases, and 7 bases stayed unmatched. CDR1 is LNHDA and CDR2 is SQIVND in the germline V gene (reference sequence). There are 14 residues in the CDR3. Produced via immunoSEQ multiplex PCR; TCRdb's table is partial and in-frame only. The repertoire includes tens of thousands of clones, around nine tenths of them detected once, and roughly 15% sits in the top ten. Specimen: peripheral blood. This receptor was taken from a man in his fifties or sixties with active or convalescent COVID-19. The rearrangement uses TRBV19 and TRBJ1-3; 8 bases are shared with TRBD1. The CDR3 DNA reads TGTGCCAGTCTCCGGACAGGGATCGGAAACACCATATATTTT. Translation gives CASLRTGIGNTIYF.